The entry below gives a single T cell receptor beta chain sequence along with its context. Antigen specificity is unknown. In preparing each TCR library, 3500 ng of total RNA was used. One entry per CDR3 protein, without DNA, is what TCRdb gives after re-calling the 5' RACE reads. The listing records more than 300,000 distinct CDR3 sequences. The sample originates from a study of monozygotic twins with inflammatory bowel disease. Study results and caveats: With inverse Simpson as the measure, TCRbeta diversity was lower in IBD patients than in healthy co-twins. Among T cells, the various subtypes were not distinguishable.

CDR1 and CDR2 (germline): MNHEY, SMNVEV (reference sequence). The CDR3 has 16 residues. With no T cell sorting beforehand, total RNA was isolated from whole blood. The sequence derives from a human donor with ulcerative colitis or Crohn's disease, or a healthy co-twin of an affected twin (not recorded which). The chain combines TRBV27 with TRBJ2-3; TCRdb picks TRBD1, but there is no DNA to check that call. The sequencing input was blood. CDR3: CASSLSPQGGIDTQYF.